The 8 T cell receptor beta chains below were found in one sample sequenced in a study of T-cell reconstitution after alpha-beta-depleted transplantation in children. TCRbeta library construction was performed incorporating unique molecular identifiers. MiXCR, run by TCRdb on the PCR reads, gives a single entry per CDR3 protein. The sample contains about 250,000 distinct CDR3 sequences, under 30% of which appear only once. The input for sequencing was PBMCs, mostly from graft donor cells, taken 360 days after TCRalphabeta/CD19-depleted stem cell transplant. Every receptor here comes from a female patient aged 2-15 years who had a stem cell transplant for congenital amegakaryocytic thrombocytopenia, so the T cells may come from the graft donor.

This clonotype has more than one count but fewer than ten. The CDR3 sequence: CASSQRGTQYF. In nucleotides, the CDR3 is TGTGCCAGCAGCCAGAGGGGGACCCAGTACTTC. V gene TRBV3-1 combines with J gene TRBJ2-5; D might be TRBD1 or TRBD2, each matching 5 bases. V lost 3 bases, J lost 7 bases, and 6 bases lay in between. The V gene's germline CDR1 is LGHDT and CDR2 YNNKEL (reference sequence). CDR3 length: 11 residues.

The rearrangement uses TRBV29-1 and TRBJ1-1; no clear D. The V gene's germline CDR1 is SQVTM and CDR2 ANQGSEA. The length of the CDR3 is 17 residues. V lost 0 bases to trimming and J lost 0 bases, with 17 bases between them. In DNA, the CDR3 is TGCAGCGTTGAAGAAGGAGCTGAACGGGCAATGAACACTGAAGCTTTCTTT. It is translated as CSVEEGAERAMNTEAFF.

This clonotype was seen a few times. The V gene is TRBV6-4, the J gene TRBJ2-5; 13 bases are a match to TRBD2. The V gene's germline CDR1 is MRHNA and CDR2 SNTAGT. Trimming cost V 7 bases and J 0 bases; bases outside gene matches: 8. CDR3 length equals 17 residues. CDR3 residues: CASKRLAGGRDQETQYF. The DNA for the CDR3 is TGTGCCAGCAAACGACTAGCGGGGGGCCGAGACCAAGAGACCCAGTACTTC.

The chain has TRBV5-1 and TRBJ1-1; TRBD1 might be the D (5 bases). Germline CDR1 SGHRS, CDR2 YFSETQ. Trimming removed 7 bases at V and 4 bases at J, with 20 bases between. CDR3 size: 15 residues. CDR3 coding DNA: TGCGCCAGCGGGACCCCAGGGAAGGAGGGCACTGAAGCTTTCTTT. Its translation is CASGTPGKEGTEAFF.

The V and J genes are TRBV4-2 and TRBJ2-7, with 8 bases that match TRBD1. Germline V gene data show CDR1 as LGHNA and CDR2 as YNFKEQ. V dropped 4 bases and J dropped 6; count of bases not matched to a gene: 11. CDR3 length: 15 amino acids. This chain's CDR3 is CASSPSPGQGFEQYF. Written as DNA, the CDR3 is TGTGCCAGCAGCCCCAGCCCAGGACAGGGATTCGAGCAGTACTTC.

This clonotype has ten or more counts. V gene TRBV5-6 combines with J gene TRBJ1-1; TRBD1 matches 7 bases. The trim removed 4 bases at V and 1 base at J, leaving 4 bases unmatched. Germline CDR1 is SGHDT and CDR2 is YYEEEE. This CDR3 comprises 14 residues. The CDR3 region has the DNA TGTGCCAGCAGCAAAGACAGGGCGAACACTGAAGCTTTCTTT. Encoded protein: CASSKDRANTEAFF.

The rearrangement links TRBV20-1 to TRBJ2-1; TRBD2 agrees at 12 bases. CDR1 is DFQATT and CDR2 is SNEGSKA in the germline V gene (reference sequence). The J segment lost 9 bases and the V segment lost 6 bases, leaving 15 bases of the junction unmatched. The CDR3 sequence is 16 residues long. The CDR3 loop is CSAQTSGGFWVGEQFF. The CDR3 DNA follows: TGCAGTGCGCAGACTAGCGGGGGTTTCTGGGTCGGTGAGCAGTTCTTC.

This clonotype was seen a few times. The chain has TRBV3-1 and TRBJ2-1; TRBD1 is a possible D gene (6 bases). This CDR3 spans 17 amino acids. Between the trimmed V and J ends, which lost 4 bases and 2 bases, there was a span of 18 bases. Germline CDR1 LGHDT, CDR2 YNNKEL (reference sequence). CDR3 protein: CASSPSQGRRAYNEQFF. The CDR3 nucleotides are TGTGCCAGCAGCCCCTCACAGGGCCGAAGGGCCTACAATGAGCAGTTCTTC.